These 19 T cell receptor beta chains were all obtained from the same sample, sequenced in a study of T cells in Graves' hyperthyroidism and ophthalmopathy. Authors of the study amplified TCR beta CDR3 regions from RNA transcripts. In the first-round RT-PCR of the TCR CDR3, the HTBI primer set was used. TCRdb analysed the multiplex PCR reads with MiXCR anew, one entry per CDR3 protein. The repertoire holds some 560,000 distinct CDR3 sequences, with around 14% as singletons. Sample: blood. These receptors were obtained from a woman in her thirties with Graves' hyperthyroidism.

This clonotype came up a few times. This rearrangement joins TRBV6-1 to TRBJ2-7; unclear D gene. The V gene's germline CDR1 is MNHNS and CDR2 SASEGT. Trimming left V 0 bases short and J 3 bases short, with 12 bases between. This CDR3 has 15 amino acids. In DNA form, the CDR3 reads TGTGCCAGCAGTGAAGCTACCCCAAAGTACTACGAGCAGTACTTC. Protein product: CASSEATPKYYEQYF.

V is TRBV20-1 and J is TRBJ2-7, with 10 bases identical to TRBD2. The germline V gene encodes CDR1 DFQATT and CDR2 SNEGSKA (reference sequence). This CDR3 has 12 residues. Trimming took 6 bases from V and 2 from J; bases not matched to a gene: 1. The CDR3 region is CSAGTSAYEQYF. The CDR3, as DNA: TGCAGTGCAGGGACTAGCGCCTACGAGCAGTACTTC.

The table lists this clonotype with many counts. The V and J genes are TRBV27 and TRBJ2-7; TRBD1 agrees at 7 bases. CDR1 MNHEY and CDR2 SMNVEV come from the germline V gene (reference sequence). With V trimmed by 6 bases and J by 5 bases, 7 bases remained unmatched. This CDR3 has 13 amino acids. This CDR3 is CASSSTGDHEQYF. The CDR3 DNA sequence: TGTGCCAGCAGCAGTACAGGGGACCACGAGCAGTACTTC.

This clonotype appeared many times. The CDR3 loop reads CASSLDWEGNQPQHF. Written as DNA, the CDR3 is TGTGCCAGCAGCTTAGACTGGGAAGGCAATCAGCCCCAGCATTTT. The gene calls are TRBV11-2 and TRBJ1-5; D gene uncertain. Germline loops: CDR1 SGHAT, CDR2 FQNNGV. The CDR3 loop spans 15 amino acids. Trimming stripped 0 bases from V and 2 bases from J, with 8 bases between.

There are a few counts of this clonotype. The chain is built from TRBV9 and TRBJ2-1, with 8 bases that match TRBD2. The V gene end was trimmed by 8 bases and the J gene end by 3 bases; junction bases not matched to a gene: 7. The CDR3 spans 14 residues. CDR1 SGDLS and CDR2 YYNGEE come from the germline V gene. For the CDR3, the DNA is TGTGCCAGTACACCGGGACTAGACTACAATGAGCAGTTCTTC. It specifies CASTPGLDYNEQFF.

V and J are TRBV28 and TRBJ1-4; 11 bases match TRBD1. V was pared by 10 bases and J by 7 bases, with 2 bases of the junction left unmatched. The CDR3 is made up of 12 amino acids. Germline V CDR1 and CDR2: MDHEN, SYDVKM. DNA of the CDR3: TGTGCCACCGGGACAGGGGGTGAAAAACTGTTTTTT. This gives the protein CATGTGGEKLFF.

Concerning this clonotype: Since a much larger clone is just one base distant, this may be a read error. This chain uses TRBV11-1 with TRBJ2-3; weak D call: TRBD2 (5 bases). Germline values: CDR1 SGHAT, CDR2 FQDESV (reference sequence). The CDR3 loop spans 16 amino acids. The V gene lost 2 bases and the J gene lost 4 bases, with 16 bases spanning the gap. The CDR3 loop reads CASSLFETIGSDTQYF. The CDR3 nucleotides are TGTGCCAGCAGCTTATTCGAGACTATCGGATCAGATACGCAGTATTTT.

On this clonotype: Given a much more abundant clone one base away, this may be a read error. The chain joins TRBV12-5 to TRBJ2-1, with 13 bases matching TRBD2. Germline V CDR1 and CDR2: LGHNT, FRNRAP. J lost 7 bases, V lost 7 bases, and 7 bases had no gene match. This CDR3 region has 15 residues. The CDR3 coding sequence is TGTGCTAGTGATCCGGGGACTAGCGGGACGAATGAGCAGTTCTTC. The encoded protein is CASDPGTSGTNEQFF. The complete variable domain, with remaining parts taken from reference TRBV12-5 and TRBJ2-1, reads DARVTQTPRHKVTEMGQEVTMRCQPILGHNTVFWYRQTMMQGLELLAYFRNRAPLDDSGMPKDRFSAEMPDATLATLKIQPSEPRDSAVYFCASDPGTSGTNEQFFGPGTRLTVL.

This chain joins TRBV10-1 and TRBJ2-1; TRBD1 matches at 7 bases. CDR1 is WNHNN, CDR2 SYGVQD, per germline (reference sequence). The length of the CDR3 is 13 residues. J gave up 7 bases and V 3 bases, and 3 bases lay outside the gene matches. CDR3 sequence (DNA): TGCGCCAGCAGTGAACCCAGGGGGAATGAGCAGTTCTTC. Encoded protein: CASSEPRGNEQFF.

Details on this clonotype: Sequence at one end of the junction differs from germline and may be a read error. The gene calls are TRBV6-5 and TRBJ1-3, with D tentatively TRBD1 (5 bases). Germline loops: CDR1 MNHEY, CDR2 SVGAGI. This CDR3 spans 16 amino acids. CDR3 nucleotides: TGTGCCAGCAATTACTCGGGGGGGAGAACTGGAAACACCATATATTTT. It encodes CASNYSGGRTGNTIYF.

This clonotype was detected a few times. The CDR3 sequence is CASSLDGGRYNEQFF. CDR3 DNA: TGCGCCAGCAGCTTGGACGGGGGCCGCTACAATGAGCAGTTCTTC. This chain connects TRBV5-1 to TRBJ2-1; D could derive from TRBD1 or TRBD2 (6 bases each). CDR1 is SGHRS and CDR2 is YFSETQ in the germline V gene. Trimming removed 0 bases at V and 3 bases at J, with 10 bases between. There are 15 residues in the CDR3.

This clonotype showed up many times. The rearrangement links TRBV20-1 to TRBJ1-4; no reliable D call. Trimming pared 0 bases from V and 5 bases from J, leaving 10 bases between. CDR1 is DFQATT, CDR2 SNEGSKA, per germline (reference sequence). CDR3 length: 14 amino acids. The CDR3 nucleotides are TGCAGTGCTAGAGATTTACAAGGGAATGAAAAACTGTTTTTT. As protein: CSARDLQGNEKLFF.

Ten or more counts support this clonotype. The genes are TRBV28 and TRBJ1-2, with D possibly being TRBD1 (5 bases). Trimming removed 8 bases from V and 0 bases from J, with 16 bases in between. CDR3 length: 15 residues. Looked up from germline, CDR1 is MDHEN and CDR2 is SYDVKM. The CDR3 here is CASLPLRGSNYGYTF. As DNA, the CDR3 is TGTGCCAGCCTCCCGTTAAGGGGTTCTAACTATGGCTACACCTTC.

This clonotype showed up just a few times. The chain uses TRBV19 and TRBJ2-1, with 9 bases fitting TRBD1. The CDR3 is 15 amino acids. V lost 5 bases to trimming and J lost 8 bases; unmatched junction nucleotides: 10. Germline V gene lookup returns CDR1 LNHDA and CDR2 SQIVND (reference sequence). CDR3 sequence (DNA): TGTGCCAGTAGTCTCCGGGACAGGGTAGTCGATGAGCAGTTCTTC. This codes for CASSLRDRVVDEQFF.

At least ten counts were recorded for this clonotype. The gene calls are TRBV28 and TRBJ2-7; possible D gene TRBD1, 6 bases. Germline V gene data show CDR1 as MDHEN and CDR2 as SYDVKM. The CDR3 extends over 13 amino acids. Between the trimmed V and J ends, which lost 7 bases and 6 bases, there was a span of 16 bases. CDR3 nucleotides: TGTGCCAGCAAAACCAATACCAGGGGCGAGCAGTACTTC. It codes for CASKTNTRGEQYF.

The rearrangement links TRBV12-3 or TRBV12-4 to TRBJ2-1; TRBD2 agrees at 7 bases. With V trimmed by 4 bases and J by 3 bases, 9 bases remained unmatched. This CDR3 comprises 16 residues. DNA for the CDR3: TGTGCCAGCAGTTCCACCCTAGCGGAGATCTACAATGAGCAGTTCTTC. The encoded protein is CASSSTLAEIYNEQFF.

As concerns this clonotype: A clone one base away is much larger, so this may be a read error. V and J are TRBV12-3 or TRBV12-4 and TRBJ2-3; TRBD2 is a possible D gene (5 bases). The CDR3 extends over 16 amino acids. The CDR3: CASSLILGPSTDTRYF. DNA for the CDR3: TGTGCCAGCAGCTTAATCCTAGGGCCTAGCACAGATACGCGGTATTTT.

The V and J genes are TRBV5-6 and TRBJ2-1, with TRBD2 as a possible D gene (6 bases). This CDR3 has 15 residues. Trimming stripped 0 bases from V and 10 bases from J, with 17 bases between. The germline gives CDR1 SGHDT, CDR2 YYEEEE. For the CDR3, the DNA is TGTGCCAGCAGCTTGGATCCTGGGACTCCGGGCGAGCAGTTCTTC. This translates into CASSLDPGTPGEQFF.

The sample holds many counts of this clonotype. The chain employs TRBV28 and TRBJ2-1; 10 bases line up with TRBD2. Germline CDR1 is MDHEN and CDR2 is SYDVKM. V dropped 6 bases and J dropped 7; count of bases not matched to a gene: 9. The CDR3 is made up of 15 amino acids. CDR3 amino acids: CASRGPGLARNEQFF. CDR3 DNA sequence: TGTGCCAGCAGGGGACCGGGACTAGCGAGAAATGAGCAGTTCTTC.